One and the same sample provided the 32 T cell receptor beta chains below, sequenced in a study of T cells after yellow fever vaccination. TCRdb reprocessed the 5' RACE reads via MiXCR and lists one record per CDR3 protein. The sample has roughly 300,000 distinct CDR3 sequences, around 8.1% seen once. Sequencing used PBMCs, obtained about 49 days after the first yellow fever vaccination. The receptors derive from a man aged 18-30 years who received the YFV17D yellow fever vaccine.

The chain carries TRBV5-4 and TRBJ1-1; possible D gene TRBD1, 6 bases. V lost 4 bases and J 5 bases, leaving 15 bases between the germline ends. CDR1 SGHNT and CDR2 YYREEE come from the germline V gene (reference sequence). The CDR3 extends over 14 amino acids. The CDR3 spells CASSVVGAGTEAFF. CDR3 coding DNA: TGTGCCAGCAGCGTCGTGGGGGCTGGAACTGAAGCTTTCTTT.

This clonotype was observed a few times. The V and J genes are TRBV6-2 or TRBV6-3 and TRBJ2-2; D uncertain. Trimming removed 5 bases from V and 5 bases from J, with 15 bases in between. This CDR3 has 15 amino acids. Per the germline V gene, CDR1 is MNHEY and CDR2 is SVGEGT. Here the CDR3 DNA reads TGTGCCAGCAGTCCTCCAAATTTACTTACCGGGGAGCTGTTTTTT. This sequence encodes CASSPPNLLTGELFF.

CDR3 bases: TGTGCCAGCAGCCAAGGGACGGGGGTTTGGTATGAGACCCAGTACTTC. Encoded protein: CASSQGTGVWYETQYF. The chain recombines TRBV14 with TRBJ2-5, with D perhaps matching TRBD2 (6 bases). With 1 base removed from V and 5 bases from J, the gap between germline ends came to 17 bases. This CDR3 is built from 16 residues. Germline V gene lookup returns CDR1 SGHDN and CDR2 FVKESK.

The V and J genes are TRBV7-2 and TRBJ1-2; D not certain. V was cut by 2 bases and J by 2 bases, with 9 bases left in between. Germline values: CDR1 SGHTA, CDR2 FQGNSA. This CDR3 contains 14 residues. DNA for the CDR3: TGTGCCAGCAGCTTATGGAGGGTCAACTATGGCTACACCTTC. Translated, it gives CASSLWRVNYGYTF.

The chain is built from TRBV20-1 and TRBJ2-5; D perhaps matches TRBD1 (5 bases). Germline CDR1 DFQATT, CDR2 SNEGSKA (reference sequence). This CDR3 comprises 13 residues. Trimming stripped 6 bases from V and 4 bases from J, with 15 bases between. CDR3 in amino acids: CSAGAGSVETQYF. Written as DNA, the CDR3 is TGCAGTGCGGGCGCAGGGTCGGTAGAGACCCAGTACTTC.

This clonotype was found a few times. CDR3 in amino acids: CASSQDDSWTEAFF. The CDR3 region has the DNA TGTGCCAGCAGCCAAGACGACAGTTGGACTGAAGCTTTCTTT. V and J are TRBV3-1 and TRBJ1-1, with D possibly matching TRBD1 (5 bases). Germline assignment: CDR1 LGHDT and CDR2 YNNKEL (reference sequence). V lost 0 bases and J 5 bases, leaving 10 bases between the germline ends. The CDR3 has 14 amino acids.

This chain links TRBV12-3 or TRBV12-4 with TRBJ2-5; TRBD1 matches 7 bases. Unmatched junction bases numbered 9, after V lost 7 bases and J lost 1 base. This CDR3 is built from 15 residues. The CDR3 DNA sequence: TGTGCCAGCACCCTAGGGGGCAGAGGCCAAGAGACCCAGTACTTC. Translation: CASTLGGRGQETQYF.

This clonotype was recorded at least ten times. This chain joins TRBV20-1 and TRBJ2-1; 8 bases fit TRBD2. V dropped 5 bases and J dropped 9; count of bases not matched to a gene: 15. Germline V lookup: CDR1 DFQATT, CDR2 SNEGSKA (reference sequence). The CDR3 loop spans 15 amino acids. CDR3: CSAATGTSNLGEQFF. Written as DNA, the CDR3 is TGCAGTGCTGCGACCGGGACTAGTAATCTCGGTGAGCAGTTCTTC.

The chain uses TRBV10-3 and TRBJ2-3; 12 bases match TRBD2. Germline V lookup: CDR1 ENHRY, CDR2 SYGVKD. The CDR3 runs to 18 residues. The V segment lost 0 bases and the J segment 3 bases; nucleotides outside the gene matches: 7. The chain's CDR3 is CAISESTTSGSRTDTQYF. As DNA, the CDR3 is TGTGCCATCAGTGAGTCTACGACTAGCGGGAGTAGAACAGATACGCAGTATTTT.

In its sample, this clonotype was seen a few times. The gene calls are TRBV7-6 and TRBJ2-5; D not certain. V gave up 1 base and J gave up 3 bases, with 9 bases separating them. The germline CDR1 and CDR2 sequences are SGHVS and FNYEAQ. There are 14 residues in the CDR3. The chain's CDR3 is CASSLGIGKETQYF. The CDR3 DNA reads TGTGCCAGCAGCTTAGGTATAGGGAAAGAGACCCAGTACTTC.

This clonotype was seen ten or more times. This rearrangement joins TRBV11-2 to TRBJ2-3; weak D call: TRBD2 (6 bases). The germline gives CDR1 SGHAT, CDR2 FQNNGV. The ends were cut back, 3 bases at V and 0 bases at J, with 10 bases in the middle. The CDR3 covers 15 residues. CDR3 nucleotides: TGTGCCAGCAGCTTGAGCGGGCTAAGCACAGATACGCAGTATTTT. Amino acid sequence: CASSLSGLSTDTQYF.

This clonotype turned up a few times. This chain links TRBV7-2 with TRBJ2-7; D tentatively fits TRBD1 or TRBD2 (5 bases each). Trimming cost V 2 bases and J 0 bases, with 14 bases left between them. The CDR3 is 16 amino acids. The germline gives CDR1 SGHTA, CDR2 FQGNSA. CDR3 in DNA: TGTGCCAGCAGCTTATCTGGGGCGGGCTTCTCCTACGAGCAGTACTTC. Protein product: CASSLSGAGFSYEQYF.

This clonotype was seen a handful of times. The gene calls are TRBV15 and TRBJ2-1; D is undetermined. V was cut by 4 bases and J by 0 bases, with 10 bases left in between. This CDR3 spans 15 amino acids. Germline V gene data show CDR1 as LNHNV and CDR2 as YYDKDF (reference sequence). CDR3 nucleotides: TGTGCCACCAGCACCTTTTCGAGCTCCTACAATGAGCAGTTCTTC. Residues: CATSTFSSSYNEQFF.

The V and J genes are TRBV6-5 and TRBJ2-7; D is perhaps TRBD1 (5 bases). Germline V lookup: CDR1 MNHEY, CDR2 SVGAGI. CDR3 length: 17 amino acids. Trimming took off 0 bases at V and 3 bases at J, with 18 bases between the two ends. The CDR3 loop is CASSYSIMGTGHYEQYF. The CDR3 DNA reads as TGTGCCAGCAGTTACTCGATAATGGGTACAGGTCACTACGAGCAGTACTTC.

This clonotype has more than one count but fewer than ten. The genes are TRBV11-2 and TRBJ1-2; perhaps TRBD1 as D (5 bases). The CDR3 has 13 amino acids. With 2 bases removed from V and 7 bases from J, the gap between germline ends came to 11 bases. CDR1 SGHAT and CDR2 FQNNGV come from the germline V gene. CDR3 residues: CASSLWGLGGYTF. CDR3 sequence (DNA): TGTGCCAGCAGCTTATGGGGGTTGGGTGGCTACACCTTC.

This clonotype has just a few counts. The CDR3 region is CASSWPSGDGELFF. As DNA, the CDR3 is TGCGCCAGCAGCTGGCCTAGCGGGGACGGGGAGCTGTTTTTT. V gene TRBV5-1 combines with J gene TRBJ2-2; 9 nucleotides agree with TRBD2. V lost 3 bases, J lost 7 bases, and 4 bases stayed unmatched. CDR3 length: 14 amino acids. Germline loops: CDR1 SGHRS, CDR2 YFSETQ.

This sequence joins TRBV3-1 and TRBJ2-7, with D perhaps TRBD1 (5 bases). V was pared by 1 base and J by 10 bases, with 8 bases between. The germline gives CDR1 LGHDT, CDR2 YNNKEL (reference sequence). The CDR3 is made up of 11 amino acids. The CDR3 sequence is CASSQGGLQYV. CDR3 nucleotide sequence: TGTGCCAGCAGCCAAGGGGGCCTACAGTACGTC.

This clonotype was recorded at least ten times. The J gene is TRBJ2-7, the V gene TRBV20-1; 7 nucleotides agree with TRBD1. Germline-derived CDR1 and CDR2 are DFQATT and SNEGSKA (reference sequence). This CDR3 contains 13 residues. V lost 3 bases to trimming and J lost 1 base; unmatched junction nucleotides: 3. This CDR3 reads CSARDRRSYEQYV. In DNA, the CDR3 is TGCAGTGCTAGGGACAGGCGGTCCTACGAGCAGTACGTC.

V is TRBV7-9 and J is TRBJ1-3; D is unresolved. CDR3 length: 16 amino acids. Germline V gives CDR1 SEHNR, CDR2 FQNEAQ (reference sequence). Trimming cost V 1 base and J 0 bases, with 10 bases left between them. The CDR3 region is CASSLEVLFSGNTIYF. Written as DNA, the CDR3 is TGTGCCAGCAGCTTAGAAGTCCTATTCTCTGGAAACACCATATATTTT. The complete variable domain, with remaining parts taken from reference TRBV7-9 and TRBJ1-3, reads DTGVSQNPRHKITKRGQNVTFRCDPISEHNRLYWYRQTLGQGPEFLTYFQNEAQLEKSRLLSDRFSAERPKGSFSTLEIQRTEQGDSAMYLCASSLEVLFSGNTIYFGEGSWLTVV.

This clonotype was counted between two and nine times. V gene TRBV6-1 combines with J gene TRBJ2-2, with D unresolved. The CDR3 is made up of 14 amino acids. Deletions cut 7 bases from V and 3 bases from J, with 12 bases between. The germline V gene encodes CDR1 MNHNS and CDR2 SASEGT. The CDR3 region has the DNA TGTGCCAGCATCCAAGACGTCTACACCGGGGAGCTGTTTTTT. This codes for CASIQDVYTGELFF.

This clonotype was recorded a few times. V and J are TRBV18 and TRBJ1-6, with D hard to call. This CDR3 comprises 14 residues. Germline V lookup: CDR1 KGHSH, CDR2 LQKENI. V was cut by 2 bases and J by 8 bases, with 10 bases left in between. CDR3 DNA sequence: TGTGCCAGCTCACCAGCGGGTTCCGATTCACCCCTCCACTTT. Encoded protein: CASSPAGSDSPLHF.

This clonotype was seen a few times. The chain is built from TRBV20-1 and TRBJ1-4; unclear D gene. This CDR3 contains 12 residues. CDR1 and CDR2 (germline): DFQATT, SNEGSKA (reference sequence). The CDR3 DNA follows: TGCGCAGGCAAGCCGGGAGGAGAAAAACTGTTTTTT. This encodes CAGKPGGEKLFF.

This chain uses TRBV11-2 with TRBJ1-6; D possibly corresponds to TRBD1 (6 bases). This CDR3 comprises 14 residues. V was trimmed by 5 bases and J by 5 bases, leaving 10 bases between them. Per germline, CDR1 SGHAT and CDR2 FQNNGV. Written as DNA, the CDR3 is TGTGCCAGCAGCGAGGGGGGGGATAATTCACCCCTCCACTTT. It is translated as CASSEGGDNSPLHF.

This clonotype was detected only a few times. J is TRBJ2-2 and V is TRBV2; D possibly corresponds to TRBD1 (5 bases). V was clipped by 6 bases and J by 6 bases, with 11 bases between them. This CDR3 is 13 amino acids long. Germline assignment: CDR1 SNHLY and CDR2 FYNNEI. CDR3 DNA: TGTGCCAGCAGAGGGGTAGCAGCCGGGGAGCTGTTTTTT. It encodes CASRGVAAGELFF.

This rearrangement joins TRBV12-3 or TRBV12-4 to TRBJ2-7; 7 nucleotides agree with TRBD1. V was clipped by 6 bases and J by 7 bases; unmatched bases: 12. The CDR3 contains 14 residues. This chain's CDR3 is CASSETGSIAEQYF. CDR3 sequence (DNA): TGTGCCAGCAGCGAGACAGGGTCAATCGCAGAGCAGTACTTC.

This clonotype was recorded at least ten times. The chain combines TRBV7-9 with TRBJ2-7; 9 bases map to TRBD1. CDR3 length: 14 residues. The V segment lost 4 bases and the J segment 6 bases; nucleotides outside the gene matches: 7. CDR1 is SEHNR, CDR2 FQNEAQ, per germline (reference sequence). The CDR3 spells CASSSQGQGAEQYV. CDR3 DNA: TGTGCCAGCAGCTCACAGGGACAGGGAGCCGAGCAGTACGTC.

In this sample, this clonotype turned up a few times. The chain has TRBV12-5 and TRBJ2-3; 8 bases agree with TRBD1. Trimming took 4 bases from V and 9 from J; bases not matched to a gene: 9. Germline loops: CDR1 LGHNT, CDR2 FRNRAP. The CDR3 has 14 amino acids. The CDR3 DNA reads as TGTGCTAGTGGTTCCAGGACAGGGCTGACGACGCAGTATTTT. Translation: CASGSRTGLTTQYF.

The chain has TRBV7-6 and TRBJ2-3, with TRBD2 matching over 7 bases. After removal of 0 bases from V and 2 bases from J, the junction contained 5 bases not matched to a gene. This CDR3 has 16 residues. CDR1 SGHVS and CDR2 FNYEAQ come from the germline V gene. DNA for the CDR3: TGTGCCAGCAGCTTAGCGAAGCGGGGAAACACAGATACGCAGTATTTT. This encodes CASSLAKRGNTDTQYF.

This clonotype was counted only a few times. The chain is built from TRBV7-2 and TRBJ2-1; possibly TRBD1 for D (5 bases). There are 15 residues in the CDR3. The germline gives CDR1 SGHTA, CDR2 FQGNSA. V lost 3 bases, J lost 2 bases, and 11 bases lay in between. In nucleotides, the CDR3 is TGTGCCAGCAGCTTTGAAGGGGCCCCCTACAATGAGCAGTTCTTC. Amino acid sequence: CASSFEGAPYNEQFF.

This sequence joins TRBV27 and TRBJ2-1, with D unresolved. Trimming took off 3 bases at V and 7 bases at J, with 13 bases between the two ends. Germline lookup yields CDR1 MNHEY and CDR2 SMNVEV (reference sequence). CDR3 length: 14 residues. CDR3 sequence: CASSFFGQRNEQFF. The CDR3 DNA follows: TGTGCCAGCAGTTTTTTTGGTCAGAGGAATGAGCAGTTCTTC.

The chain has TRBV5-4 and TRBJ2-3, with TRBD2 matching over 9 bases. Losses at the gene ends were 5 bases for V and 7 bases for J; bases not matched to a gene: 20. The length of the CDR3 is 18 residues. The germline V gene encodes CDR1 SGHNT and CDR2 YYREEE (reference sequence). The CDR3 region is CASRPPERGAPGTHTQYF. The DNA of the CDR3 is TGTGCCAGCAGACCCCCCGAGCGGGGGGCGCCGGGTACCCATACGCAGTATTTT.

The chain is built from TRBV29-1 and TRBJ2-1, with TRBD1 as a possible D gene (6 bases). Trimming took 7 bases from V and 0 from J, leaving 16 bases between them. Per germline, CDR1 SQVTM and CDR2 ANQGSEA. There are 15 residues in the CDR3. This CDR3 reads CSARDNPSSYNEQFF. As DNA, the CDR3 is TGCAGCGCCCGGGACAACCCAAGCTCCTACAATGAGCAGTTCTTC.